A single sample gave rise to the 25 T cell receptor beta chains below, sequenced in a study of T cell repertoires in cytomegalovirus infection. TCRdb ran MiXCR on the reads and lists one entry per CDR3 protein. The table records about 230,000 distinct CDR3 sequences, over 20% of them present only once. Material: CD8+ T cells from PBMCs. The origin of the receptors is a human donor in good health (CMV status not recorded). Some clones in this sample may be carry-over from other donors' samples.

The gene calls are TRBV2 and TRBJ2-1, with 12 bases fitting TRBD2. The germline CDR1 and CDR2 sequences are SNHLY and FYNNEI. The J segment lost 7 bases and the V segment lost 7 bases, leaving 8 bases of the junction unmatched. The CDR3 runs 15 residues. The CDR3 protein is CASNTLAGGRNEQFF. As DNA, the CDR3 is TGTGCCAGCAACACTCTAGCGGGGGGGCGTAATGAGCAGTTCTTC.

The V call is TRBV20-1, the J call TRBJ1-1; D remains ambiguous. The CDR3 has 10 residues. CDR1 is DFQATT and CDR2 is SNEGSKA in the germline V gene (reference sequence). Trimming stripped 3 bases from V and 6 bases from J, with 5 bases between. The CDR3 region is CSASNSEAFF. Written as DNA, the CDR3 is TGCAGTGCTAGTAATTCTGAAGCTTTCTTT.

This clonotype was observed at least ten times. The chain links TRBV7-2 to TRBJ1-5; weak D call: TRBD1 (6 bases). Germline V lookup: CDR1 SGHTA, CDR2 FQGNSA. Trimming cost V 6 bases and J 0 bases, with 12 bases left between them. The CDR3 consists of 15 residues. The CDR3 DNA reads as TGTGCCAGCAGTCGGGACATGTATAGCAATCAGCCCCAGCATTTT. Amino acids: CASSRDMYSNQPQHF. The full variable domain, its missing parts supplied by reference TRBV7-2 and TRBJ1-5, is GAGVSQSPSNKVTEKGKDVELRCDPISGHTALYWYRQSLGQGLEFLIYFQGNSAPDKSGLPSDRFSAERTGGSVSTLTIQRTQQEDSAVYLCASSRDMYSNQPQHFGDGTRLSIL.

The V gene is TRBV7-6, the J gene TRBJ2-4; D uncertain. Trimming took off 2 bases at V and 1 base at J, with 18 bases between the two ends. The CDR3 runs 18 residues. Germline CDR1 is SGHVS and CDR2 is FNYEAQ. The chain's CDR3 is CASSLPGAGDPAKNIQYF. The CDR3 DNA reads TGTGCCAGCAGCTTACCGGGTGCAGGTGATCCGGCCAAAAACATTCAGTACTTC.

The V and J genes are TRBV19 and TRBJ2-1; the match to TRBD2 covers 9 bases. The germline CDR1 and CDR2 sequences are LNHDA and SQIVND (reference sequence). The CDR3 has 15 amino acids. Trimming at V came to 4 bases and at J to 5 bases, leaving 6 bases not matched to a gene. This chain's CDR3 is CASSTFSGSHNEQFF. CDR3 sequence (DNA): TGTGCCAGTAGTACATTTAGCGGGAGCCACAATGAGCAGTTCTTC.

The chain couples TRBV2 to TRBJ2-3; possibly TRBD1 or TRBD2 for D (5 bases each). Looked up from germline, CDR1 is SNHLY and CDR2 is FYNNEI. The CDR3 loop spans 15 amino acids. Trimming pared 7 bases from V and 4 bases from J, leaving 18 bases between. CDR3 DNA: TGTGCCAGCAATCCGAGGGGCCGAGGGGCAGATACGCAGTATTTT. This encodes CASNPRGRGADTQYF. Combining the CDR3 with reference TRBV2 and TRBJ2-3 gives the whole variable domain EPEVTQTPSHQVTQMGQEVILRCVPISNHLYFYWYRQILGQKVEFLVSFYNNEISEKSEIFDDQFSVERPDGSNFTLKIRSTKLEDSAMYFCASNPRGRGADTQYFGPGTRLTVL.

J is TRBJ1-1 and V is TRBV20-1; 9 bases align to TRBD1. The V and J ends lost 5 bases and 4 bases, in that order; junction bases with no gene match: 2. The CDR3 loop spans 12 amino acids. In germline, CDR1 is DFQATT, CDR2 SNEGSKA (reference sequence). The CDR3 loop reads CSASTGGTEAFF. The CDR3 DNA reads TGCAGTGCTTCGACAGGGGGCACTGAAGCTTTCTTT.

This chain links TRBV29-1 with TRBJ2-5, with 11 bases fitting TRBD2. Germline V CDR1 and CDR2: SQVTM, ANQGSEA. V was pared by 1 base and J by 7 bases, with 11 bases of the junction left unmatched. The CDR3 is made up of 16 amino acids. CDR3 DNA sequence: TGCAGCGTTGAAGGTTCCGGGACTAGCGGCGGAGCGACCCAGTACTTC. This translates into CSVEGSGTSGGATQYF.

The sample holds many counts of this clonotype. The chain employs TRBV7-2 and TRBJ1-1; no clear D gene. Germline V gene data show CDR1 as SGHTA and CDR2 as FQGNSA. V lost 6 bases and J 3 bases, leaving 17 bases between the germline ends. This CDR3 comprises 15 residues. The CDR3 protein is CASSGPFREDTEAFF. CDR3 bases: TGTGCCAGCAGTGGCCCGTTTAGGGAAGACACTGAAGCTTTCTTT.

The gene calls are TRBV24-1 and TRBJ2-5; weak D call: TRBD1 (6 bases). The germline V and J ends were trimmed by 3 bases and 2 bases, with 12 bases remaining between them. The V gene's germline CDR1 is KGHDR and CDR2 SFDVKD. This CDR3 is built from 15 residues. CDR3 nucleotide sequence: TGTGCCACCAGTGATCAACAGGGTAATCAAGAGACCCAGTACTTC. It codes for CATSDQQGNQETQYF.

The chain carries TRBV7-6 and TRBJ1-6, with D unclear. This CDR3 spans 12 amino acids. Trimming left V 4 bases short and J 9 bases short, with 7 bases between. The germline gives CDR1 SGHVS, CDR2 FNYEAQ. CDR3 nucleotide sequence: TGTGCCAGCAGCTACAGCGGTTCACCCCTCCACTTT. Translating it yields CASSYSGSPLHF.

This clonotype was counted only a few times. The chain recombines TRBV2 with TRBJ2-7, with D unresolved. The germline V gene has CDR1 SNHLY and CDR2 FYNNEI. V was trimmed by 4 bases and J by 2 bases, leaving 9 bases between them. This CDR3 region has 13 residues. The CDR3 nucleotides read TGTGCCAGCAGTGCGGCACCTACCTACGAGCAGTACTTC. Translation: CASSAAPTYEQYF.

The chain joins TRBV5-6 to TRBJ1-2; perhaps TRBD1 as D (5 bases). Trimming stripped 3 bases from V and 6 bases from J, with 18 bases between. Germline values: CDR1 SGHDT, CDR2 YYEEEE. This CDR3 has 15 residues. The CDR3 is CASSWPTGTPNGYTF. In DNA, the CDR3 is TGTGCCAGCAGCTGGCCTACCGGGACCCCAAATGGCTACACCTTC.

There are many counts of this clonotype. The chain couples TRBV10-3 to TRBJ2-7, with 8 bases fitting TRBD2. V gave up 5 bases and J gave up 4 bases; unmatched junction bases: 1. The CDR3 spans 12 residues. The germline V gene encodes CDR1 ENHRY and CDR2 SYGVKD. This CDR3 reads CAISSGGYEQYF. The CDR3 bases are TGTGCCATCAGTAGCGGGGGTTACGAGCAGTACTTC.

This clonotype was recorded once. The chain combines TRBV14 with TRBJ2-7; D call uncertain. Trimming removed 2 bases at V and 5 bases at J, with 13 bases between. The CDR3 covers 14 residues. CDR1 and CDR2 from the germline V gene are SGHDN and FVKESK. CDR3 DNA sequence: TGTGCCAGCAGCCAATCTTTCATCGGCGACGAGCAGTACTTC. Encoded protein: CASSQSFIGDEQYF.

The chain is built from TRBV11-2 and TRBJ2-3; TRBD1 aligns across 8 bases. Germline V lookup: CDR1 SGHAT, CDR2 FQNNGV. This CDR3 region has 19 residues. With V trimmed by 5 bases and J by 0 bases, 16 bases remained unmatched. The CDR3 region is CASSDGPGQASPSTDTQYF. The CDR3 region has the DNA TGTGCCAGCAGCGACGGCCCGGGACAGGCTAGCCCAAGCACAGATACGCAGTATTTT.

CDR3 coding DNA: TGCAGTGCTTACCAGGAGACTAACTATGGCTACACCTTC. This codes for CSAYQETNYGYTF. The V call is TRBV20-1, the J call TRBJ1-2, with D unresolved. Per germline, CDR1 DFQATT and CDR2 SNEGSKA (reference sequence). The germline V and J ends were trimmed by 5 bases and 0 bases, with 10 bases remaining between them. The CDR3 runs 13 residues.

This clonotype showed up many times. The genes are TRBV7-6 and TRBJ2-5; 13 bases map to TRBD2. The germline gives CDR1 SGHVS, CDR2 FNYEAQ. The V and J ends lost 6 bases and 5 bases, in that order; junction bases with no gene match: 6. The CDR3 spans 15 residues. CDR3 region: CASSQTSGGAETQYF. The DNA for the CDR3 is TGTGCCAGCAGTCAAACTAGCGGGGGGGCTGAGACCCAGTACTTC. Together with reference TRBV7-6 and TRBJ2-5, the CDR3 gives the full variable domain: GAGVSQSPRYKVTKRGQDVALRCDPISGHVSLYWYRQALGQGPEFLTYFNYEAQQDKSGLPNDRFSAERPEGSISTLTIQRTEQRDSAMYRCASSQTSGGAETQYFGPGTRLLVL.

V gene TRBV4-1 combines with J gene TRBJ1-1, with D hard to call. Trimming cost V 7 bases and J 4 bases, with 16 bases left between them. CDR3 length equals 14 residues. CDR1 is MGHRA, CDR2 YSYEKL, per germline. DNA for the CDR3: TGCGCCAGCACCGAGTTTTTAGGGCGCACTGAAGCTTTCTTT. Its protein product is CASTEFLGRTEAFF.

Many counts were recorded for this clonotype. V gene TRBV6-6 combines with J gene TRBJ1-5, with a tentative D call TRBD1 (5 bases). The CDR3 extends over 15 amino acids. Per the germline V gene, CDR1 is MNHNY and CDR2 is SVGAGI (reference sequence). With 5 bases removed from V and 1 base from J, the gap between germline ends came to 12 bases. The CDR3 reads CASSRGQSSNQPQHF. In DNA, the CDR3 is TGTGCCAGCAGTCGTGGACAATCCAGCAATCAGCCCCAGCATTTT.

A few counts support this clonotype. The rearrangement uses TRBV20-1 and TRBJ2-3; unclear D gene. The CDR3 consists of 14 residues. Germline lookup yields CDR1 DFQATT and CDR2 SNEGSKA (reference sequence). The ends were cut back, 3 bases at V and 0 bases at J, with 10 bases in the middle. DNA of the CDR3: TGCAGTGCTAGTTTGACGGGTAGCACAGATACGCAGTATTTT. Translation: CSASLTGSTDTQYF.

For this clonotype: This clone may be a read error of a much larger clone one base away. The V and J genes are TRBV25-1 and TRBJ2-2; D gene uncertain. Germline-derived CDR1 and CDR2 are MGHDK and SYGVNS. The CDR3 covers 14 residues. The ends were cut back, 6 bases at V and 10 bases at J, with 18 bases in the middle. CDR3 nucleotides: TGTGCCAGCAGGTCCCCCTTCGGCGCCGAGGAGCTGTTTTTT. Protein: CASRSPFGAEELFF.

The rearrangement uses TRBV20-1 and TRBJ2-1, with D possibly TRBD2 on 5 matching bases. The CDR3 sequence is 15 residues long. Trimming took off 0 bases at V and 0 bases at J, with 9 bases between the two ends. CDR1 and CDR2 from the germline V gene are DFQATT and SNEGSKA (reference sequence). CDR3 in DNA: TGCAGTGCTAGAGATCTCACTAGCTCCTACAATGAGCAGTTCTTC. Translating gives CSARDLTSSYNEQFF.

This clonotype was seen many times. This chain joins TRBV7-2 and TRBJ2-1, with 10 bases aligning to TRBD1. Germline V lookup: CDR1 SGHTA, CDR2 FQGNSA. This CDR3 comprises 17 residues. V was pared by 4 bases and J by 4 bases, with 10 bases of the junction left unmatched. The CDR3 reads CASSSLVAGQGYNEQFF. DNA of the CDR3: TGTGCCAGCAGCTCGCTAGTCGCGGGACAGGGGTACAATGAGCAGTTCTTC.

V usage is TRBV27 and J usage is TRBJ2-1; 7 bases agree with TRBD1. Germline loops: CDR1 MNHEY, CDR2 SMNVEV (reference sequence). The CDR3 loop spans 14 amino acids. With 3 bases clipped from V and 7 bases from J, the junction kept 6 bases outside the gene matches. The CDR3 sequence is CASSFLGGQNEQFF. CDR3 bases: TGTGCCAGCAGTTTTTTAGGGGGCCAAAATGAGCAGTTCTTC.